The 31 T cell receptor beta chains reported below all come from one sample, sequenced in a study of vaccination effects on CD4 cells after COVID-19. CD4+ T cell isolation took place after less than 13 days of culture. These receptors are not linked to any known antigen. TCRdb's table, derived via immunoSEQ multiplex PCR, lists solely in-frame clones and lacks some. In the table there are about 39,000 clones, more than 75% of which are singletons. The material sequenced was CD4+ T cells from PBMCs cultured without peptide, taken before COVID-19 vaccination. All receptors come from a human donor who received a COVID-19 vaccine.

The chain links TRBV6-1 to TRBJ2-7, with 8 bases that match TRBD2. V shed 2 bases, J shed 2 bases, and the junction held 5 bases outside the gene matches. Germline V gives CDR1 MNHNS, CDR2 SASEGT. This CDR3 has 15 amino acids. CDR3 sequence reads: CASSERAGATYEQYV. DNA for the CDR3: TGTGCCAGCAGTGAAAGAGCGGGGGCCACCTACGAGCAGTACGTC.

The V call is TRBV6-5, the J call TRBJ1-3; D unclear. Trimming shortened V by 0 bases and J by 3 bases, and 6 bases separated the two germline ends. The V gene's germline CDR1 is MNHEY and CDR2 SVGAGI. The CDR3 spans 14 residues. DNA of the CDR3: TGTGCCAGCAGTTACTCGTACAGTGGAAACACCATATATTTT. The encoded protein is CASSYSYSGNTIYF.

This clone was detected a few times. The gene calls are TRBV6-2 or TRBV6-3 and TRBJ1-1; weak D call: TRBD1 (6 bases). In germline, CDR1 is MNHEY, CDR2 SVGEGT. The CDR3 consists of 16 residues. Deletions cut 2 bases from V and 1 base from J, with 14 bases between. CDR3 bases: TGTGCCAGCAGTTACATAGGGGGGGGCGCGAACACTGAAGCTTTCTTT. Protein sequence: CASSYIGGGANTEAFF.

This chain joins TRBV9 and TRBJ2-3, with a possible D match to TRBD2 (5 bases). The V gene's germline CDR1 is SGDLS and CDR2 YYNGEE. V was cut by 4 bases and J by 6 bases, with 21 bases left in between. The CDR3 has 16 amino acids. CDR3 sequence (DNA): TGTGCCAGCAGCCAGAGTGGGGTCGGGGAGACGGATACGCAGTATTTT. It yields the protein CASSQSGVGETDTQYF.

V and J are TRBV19 and TRBJ1-2; D gene ambiguous. CDR1 is LNHDA and CDR2 is SQIVND in the germline V gene (reference sequence). The CDR3 loop spans 13 amino acids. V was shortened by 4 bases and J by 6 bases, with 12 bases between the two germline ends. The CDR3 reads CASSTYQRDGYTF. DNA of the CDR3: TGTGCCAGTAGTACCTATCAGCGAGATGGCTACACCTTC.

This rearrangement joins TRBV18 to TRBJ2-2; 10 positions agree with TRBD1. V was clipped by 2 bases and J by 6 bases; unmatched bases: 6. Germline lookup yields CDR1 KGHSH and CDR2 LQKENI. CDR3 length: 16 residues. The CDR3 loop is CASSPASGQGAGELFF. DNA for the CDR3: TGTGCCAGCTCACCAGCAAGCGGACAGGGGGCCGGGGAGCTGTTTTTT.

A few counts support this clone. The chain combines TRBV27 with TRBJ1-2; 11 bases are a match to TRBD1. There are 15 residues in the CDR3. The junction had 4 bases not matched to a gene; V was cut back by 3 bases and J by 4 bases. CDR1 and CDR2 (germline): MNHEY, SMNVEV (reference sequence). The CDR3 DNA is TGTGCCAGCAGTTTGAGGGACAGGGGGTTCTATGGCTACACCTTC. Its protein is CASSLRDRGFYGYTF.

CDR3 protein: CASLRDSGTGASGYTF. The CDR3 region has the DNA TGTGCCAGCCTAAGAGATAGCGGGACAGGGGCGAGTGGCTACACCTTC. V and J are TRBV28 and TRBJ1-2, with 10 positions matching TRBD1. Germline V gene lookup returns CDR1 MDHEN and CDR2 SYDVKM. After removal of 8 bases from V and 7 bases from J, the junction contained 16 bases not matched to a gene. The CDR3 loop spans 16 amino acids.

This chain joins TRBV5-4 and TRBJ1-6; D possibly corresponds to TRBD1 (5 bases). The CDR3 runs 15 residues. The germline gives CDR1 SGHNT, CDR2 YYREEE (reference sequence). Trimming removed 3 bases from V and 10 bases from J, with 17 bases in between. The CDR3 here is CASSSQQSGKSPLHF. The CDR3 DNA is TGTGCCAGCAGCTCGCAACAATCAGGGAAATCACCCCTCCACTTT.

The chain links TRBV2 to TRBJ1-1, with 7 bases aligning to TRBD1. CDR1 is SNHLY and CDR2 is FYNNEI in the germline V gene. Trimming at V came to 5 bases and at J to 0 bases, leaving 3 bases not matched to a gene. The CDR3 is made up of 14 amino acids. The CDR3 DNA sequence: TGTGCCAGCAGTTATACAGGGGTGAACACTGAAGCTTTCTTT. It yields the protein CASSYTGVNTEAFF.

The chain employs TRBV6-6 and TRBJ1-3; D is ambiguous. The V gene's germline CDR1 is MNHNY and CDR2 SVGAGI (reference sequence). CDR3 size: 14 residues. The V and J ends lost 6 bases and 2 bases respectively, with 11 bases between them. The CDR3 region is CASRLDETGNTIYF. The DNA of the CDR3 is TGTGCCAGCAGGCTGGACGAAACTGGAAACACCATATATTTT.

The V gene is TRBV5-1, the J gene TRBJ1-3; perhaps TRBD1 as D (5 bases). Germline V gene lookup returns CDR1 SGHRS and CDR2 YFSETQ. V was shortened by 0 bases and J by 0 bases, with 13 bases between the two germline ends. The CDR3 extends over 17 amino acids. CDR3: CASSLAQGANSGNTIYF. DNA for the CDR3: TGCGCCAGCAGCTTGGCGCAGGGCGCGAACTCTGGAAACACCATATATTTT.

This chain uses TRBV3-1 (or the pseudogene TRBV3-2) with TRBJ2-7, with D possibly being TRBD1 (5 bases). Germline values: CDR1 LGHDT, CDR2 YNNKEL (reference sequence). The length of the CDR3 is 15 residues. With 4 bases removed from V and 1 base from J, the gap between germline ends came to 14 bases. CDR3 protein: CASSRQGLRSYEQYV. CDR3 coding DNA: TGTGCCAGCAGCCGTCAGGGCCTTAGATCCTACGAGCAGTACGTC.

The CDR3 protein is CATSVAGAGDTQYF. In nucleotides, the CDR3 is TGTGCCACCAGTGTCGCGGGGGCGGGAGATACGCAGTATTTT. This chain uses TRBV24-1 with TRBJ2-3, with D possibly matching TRBD2 (7 bases). V was pared by 5 bases and J by 5 bases, with 13 bases between. The CDR3 covers 14 residues. Germline-derived CDR1 and CDR2 are KGHDR and SFDVKD.

This clone was counted between two and nine times. Other DNA sequences in the same sample also yield this CDR3. The chain couples TRBV9 to TRBJ1-3, with TRBD1 as a possible D gene (5 bases). This CDR3 is 15 amino acids long. V lost 1 base to trimming and J lost 1 base, with 9 bases between them. Germline CDR1 and CDR2: SGDLS and YYNGEE. CDR3 protein: CASSVSGTSGNTIYF. For the CDR3, the DNA is TGTGCCAGCAGCGTATCTGGGACTTCTGGAAACACCATATATTTT.

This clone was seen once. V and J are TRBV7-2 and TRBJ1-4; tentative D call: TRBD1 (5 bases). CDR3 length: 14 amino acids. Trimming took 2 bases from V and 8 from J, leaving 12 bases between them. Germline loops: CDR1 SGHTA, CDR2 FQGNSA. This chain's CDR3 is CASSLQGKDEKLFF. Written as DNA, the CDR3 is TGTGCCAGCAGCTTACAGGGAAAGGACGAAAAACTGTTTTTT.

This clone came up a few times. The V and J genes are TRBV6-2 or TRBV6-3 and TRBJ2-5; no clear D. Trimming took off 5 bases at V and 4 bases at J, with 5 bases between the two ends. CDR1 is MNHEY, CDR2 SVGEGT, per germline. This CDR3 is 11 amino acids long. The CDR3 protein is CASSRVETQYF. CDR3 DNA sequence: TGTGCCAGCAGTCGGGTAGAGACCCAGTACTTC.

V is TRBV4-2 and J is TRBJ1-4; 8 nucleotides match TRBD1. CDR3 length: 15 amino acids. The V segment lost 0 bases and the J segment 5 bases; nucleotides outside the gene matches: 2. Germline lookup yields CDR1 LGHNA and CDR2 YNFKEQ. The CDR3 DNA sequence: TGTGCCAGCAGCCAAGAAAGGGACAGGAATGAAAAACTGTTTTTT. Translation: CASSQERDRNEKLFF.

Here the CDR3 reads CASSQPGTDQETQYF. Here the CDR3 DNA reads TGTGCCAGCAGCCAACCTGGGACAGACCAAGAGACCCAGTACTTC. The chain uses TRBV3-1 (or the pseudogene TRBV3-2) and TRBJ2-5; 7 nucleotides agree with TRBD1. J gave up 0 bases and V 2 bases, and 3 bases lay outside the gene matches. The CDR3 is 15 amino acids. Per the germline V gene, CDR1 is LGHDT and CDR2 is YNNKEL (reference sequence).

This clone is a singleton in its sample. V and J are TRBV5-5 and TRBJ2-3, with TRBD2 matching over 8 bases. V shed 0 bases and J 0 bases; nucleotides not matched to a gene: 3. Germline assignment: CDR1 SGHKS and CDR2 YYEKEE (reference sequence). This CDR3 has 16 residues. CDR3 DNA sequence: TGTGCCAGCAGCTTGGGGACTAGCAGGAGCACAGATACGCAGTATTTT. It codes for CASSLGTSRSTDTQYF.

This clone is a singleton in its sample. V usage is TRBV9 and J usage is TRBJ1-4; 8 bases are shared with TRBD1. Germline loops: CDR1 SGDLS, CDR2 YYNGEE. V dropped 4 bases and J dropped 8; count of bases not matched to a gene: 10. The CDR3 consists of 15 residues. The CDR3: CASSPGGQGGEKLFF. CDR3 in DNA: TGTGCCAGCAGCCCAGGAGGACAGGGTGGGGAAAAACTGTTTTTT.

The V gene is TRBV7-3, the J gene TRBJ2-1; tentative D call: TRBD2 (6 bases). Deletions cut 5 bases from V and 6 bases from J, with 11 bases between. This CDR3 spans 13 amino acids. Germline V lookup: CDR1 SGHTA, CDR2 FQGTGA. In DNA, the CDR3 is TGTGCCAGCAGCCCTTACGGGAGCAATGAGCAGTTCTTC. As protein: CASSPYGSNEQFF.

This rearrangement joins TRBV11-2 to TRBJ2-5, with 9 nucleotides matching TRBD2. The CDR3 totals 14 residues. J was trimmed by 3 bases and V by 5 bases; bases with no gene match: 4. In germline, CDR1 is SGHAT, CDR2 FQNNGV. The CDR3 here is CASSKIAGEETQYF. CDR3 bases: TGTGCCAGCAGCAAAATAGCGGGGGAAGAGACCCAGTACTTC.

The chain joins TRBV14 to TRBJ2-3; D gene ambiguous. Germline CDR1 and CDR2: SGHDN and FVKESK. The V and J ends lost 2 bases and 6 bases respectively, with 15 bases between them. This CDR3 comprises 15 residues. DNA of the CDR3: TGTGCCAGCAGCCAATTAGGGCAGTCGGTCGATACGCAGTATTTT. It encodes CASSQLGQSVDTQYF.

This chain connects TRBV7-2 to TRBJ2-3; unclear D gene. This CDR3 has 13 residues. CDR1 and CDR2 from the germline V gene are SGHTA and FQGNSA. V was trimmed by 5 bases and J by 2 bases, leaving 8 bases between them. The CDR3 loop reads CASSARATDTQYF. CDR3 bases: TGTGCCAGCAGCGCCCGCGCCACAGATACGCAGTATTTT.

The CDR3 sequence is CASSSQPTGLSHEQFF. In DNA, the CDR3 is TGTGCCAGCAGCTCCCAACCGACAGGGTTATCCCATGAGCAGTTCTTC. The chain joins TRBV7-3 to TRBJ2-1, with TRBD1 matching 7 bases. CDR1 is SGHTA, CDR2 FQGTGA, per germline. The J segment lost 8 bases and the V segment lost 4 bases, leaving 14 bases of the junction unmatched. The CDR3 is made up of 16 amino acids.

The chain uses TRBV4-1 and TRBJ2-1; D is perhaps TRBD2 (5 bases). This CDR3 is 16 amino acids long. CDR1 MGHRA and CDR2 YSYEKL come from the germline V gene. V gave up 0 bases and J gave up 6 bases, with 15 bases separating them. In DNA, the CDR3 is TGCGCCAGCAGCCAAGATCAACCCACGGGGAGCAATGAGCAGTTCTTC. Its translation: CASSQDQPTGSNEQFF.

This rearrangement joins TRBV15 to TRBJ2-6; no reliable D call. Between the trimmed V and J ends, which lost 2 bases and 0 bases, there was a span of 8 bases. The CDR3 is 16 residues long. Germline assignment: CDR1 LNHNV and CDR2 YYDKDF (reference sequence). The CDR3 protein is CATSRISGSGANVLTF. CDR3 nucleotide sequence: TGTGCCACCAGCAGAATTTCGGGCTCTGGGGCCAACGTCCTGACTTTC.

The chain has TRBV7-2 and TRBJ2-5; 7 nucleotides line up with TRBD1. There are 13 residues in the CDR3. Trimming took 5 bases from V and 6 from J; bases not matched to a gene: 6. Germline V gene lookup returns CDR1 SGHTA and CDR2 FQGNSA. The CDR3 sequence is CASSITGVQTQYF. The CDR3 nucleotides are TGTGCCAGCAGCATCACAGGGGTACAGACCCAGTACTTC.

The chain combines TRBV19 with TRBJ2-5, with TRBD1 identical over 7 bases. The CDR3 has 15 residues. Looked up from germline, CDR1 is LNHDA and CDR2 is SQIVND (reference sequence). V lost 7 bases to trimming and J lost 6 bases; unmatched junction nucleotides: 14. For the CDR3, the DNA is TGTGCCAGTACCTCACAGGGGTCAGGGCCAAAGACCCAGTACTTC. Protein: CASTSQGSGPKTQYF.

This sequence joins TRBV6-6 and TRBJ1-1, with D possibly matching TRBD1 (6 bases). The CDR3 is made up of 14 amino acids. From germline, CDR1 is MNHNY and CDR2 SVGAGI (reference sequence). V was cut by 5 bases and J by 1 base, with 11 bases left in between. CDR3 bases: TGTGCCAGCAGTCCGGGACACGAGAACACTGAAGCTTTCTTT. Translated: CASSPGHENTEAFF.